What follows are 28 T cell receptor beta chains derived from one specimen sequenced in a study of blood T cell repertoires in COVID-19. Using immunoSEQ multiplex PCR, the repertoire was profiled, and TCRdb retains in-frame clones only, with some absent. The table lists some 350,000 clones, roughly 86% of them singletons. The sequenced material came from peripheral blood. The receptors were gathered from an older woman with COVID-19, enrolled during active disease.

This chain connects TRBV11-2 to TRBJ2-5, with a possible D match to TRBD1 (6 bases). Germline CDR1 is SGHAT and CDR2 is FQNNGV. The CDR3 runs to 13 residues. V was cut by 2 bases and J by 5 bases, with 9 bases left in between. CDR3: CASSLQGSETQYF. The CDR3 bases are TGTGCCAGCAGCTTACAGGGGTCGGAGACCCAGTACTTC. Together with reference TRBV11-2 and TRBJ2-5, the CDR3 gives the full variable domain: EAGVAQSPRYKIIEKRQSVAFWCNPISGHATLYWYQQILGQGPKLLIQFQNNGVVDDSQLPKDRFSAERLKGVDSTLKIQPAKLEDSAVYLCASSLQGSETQYFGPGTRLLVL.

The rearrangement joins TRBV7-2 to TRBJ2-7; 7 nucleotides align to TRBD2. Trimming took 3 bases from V and 0 from J; bases not matched to a gene: 8. Germline values: CDR1 SGHTA, CDR2 FQGNSA. This CDR3 spans 16 amino acids. As DNA, the CDR3 is TGTGCCAGCAGCTTGGGACTACTTAAGAGCTCCTACGAGCAGTACTTC. Encoded protein: CASSLGLLKSSYEQYF.

The V call is TRBV6-2 or TRBV6-3, the J call TRBJ1-5, with D possibly being TRBD1 (5 bases). Trimming left V 0 bases short and J 4 bases short, with 22 bases between. The CDR3 is made up of 19 amino acids. Germline V gene data show CDR1 as MNHEY and CDR2 as SVGEGT. CDR3 nucleotides: TGTGCCAGCAGTTACTCGATGGCCCTTGGGGCGGGGGGTAATCAGCCCCAGCATTTT. This sequence encodes CASSYSMALGAGGNQPQHF.

The chain joins TRBV19 to TRBJ2-6, with 8 positions matching TRBD2. The trim removed 5 bases at V and 0 bases at J, leaving 6 bases unmatched. Germline CDR1 LNHDA, CDR2 SQIVND (reference sequence). This CDR3 spans 17 amino acids. The CDR3 DNA follows: TGTGCCAGTAGTGACCGGGGGGGAGGCTCTGGGGCCAACGTCCTGACTTTC. Its protein is CASSDRGGGSGANVLTF.

This clone was observed a single time. The chain recombines TRBV3-1 (or the pseudogene TRBV3-2) with TRBJ2-4; 9 bases fit TRBD1. The CDR3 has 13 residues. The junction had 9 bases not matched to a gene; V was cut back by 3 bases and J by 15 bases. Looked up from germline, CDR1 is LGHDT and CDR2 is YNNKEL (reference sequence). DNA of the CDR3: TGTGCCAGCAGCCATGTGACAGGGGGAAATTGGTACTTC. As protein: CASSHVTGGNWYF.

This sequence joins TRBV4-2 and TRBJ1-2; 8 bases agree with TRBD1. V was pared by 2 bases and J by 5 bases, with 13 bases of the junction left unmatched. This CDR3 is built from 17 residues. The germline CDR1 and CDR2 sequences are LGHNA and YNFKEQ. The CDR3 nucleotides read TGTGCCAGCAGCCAAACCGGGACAGGTAATTCCCCTTATGGCTACACCTTC. It codes for CASSQTGTGNSPYGYTF.

The chain links TRBV19 to TRBJ1-2; a weak D match, TRBD1 (5 bases). V shed 4 bases and J shed 4 bases, with 13 bases lying between them. The CDR3 runs 14 residues. CDR1 and CDR2 from the germline V gene are LNHDA and SQIVND (reference sequence). The DNA of the CDR3 is TGTGCCAGTAGTAATCGGGGGGTCCGCTATGGCTACACCTTC. Encoded protein: CASSNRGVRYGYTF.

V is TRBV20-1 and J is TRBJ2-2; D not certain. The CDR3 is 10 amino acids. CDR1 is DFQATT and CDR2 is SNEGSKA in the germline V gene (reference sequence). CDR3 coding DNA: TGCAGCGCTCGCCGGGGGGAGCTGTTTTTT. This encodes CSARRGELFF.

This sequence joins TRBV3-1 (or the pseudogene TRBV3-2) and TRBJ1-2, with a possible D match to TRBD1 (5 bases). The CDR3 covers 13 residues. V gave up 4 bases and J gave up 12 bases, with 18 bases separating them. CDR1 is LGHDT and CDR2 is YNNKEL in the germline V gene (reference sequence). The CDR3 DNA reads TGTGCCAGCAGCCCGGGTGACCTGGGACTCCACACCTTC. It codes for CASSPGDLGLHTF.

This chain joins TRBV3-1 (or the pseudogene TRBV3-2) and TRBJ1-2; TRBD1 might be the D (5 bases). The CDR3 sequence is 15 residues long. Germline V gene lookup returns CDR1 LGHDT and CDR2 YNNKEL (reference sequence). Trimming pared 1 base from V and 4 bases from J, leaving 13 bases between. The CDR3 region has the DNA TGTGCCAGCAGCCAAGTAGGGGCAAGTTTCTATGGCTACACCTTC. It specifies CASSQVGASFYGYTF.

This clone showed up just a few times. The chain combines TRBV29-1 with TRBJ2-3; 8 bases map to TRBD1. Looked up from germline, CDR1 is SQVTM and CDR2 is ANQGSEA. This CDR3 region has 15 residues. The J segment lost 4 bases and the V segment lost 0 bases, leaving 6 bases of the junction unmatched. In DNA form, the CDR3 reads TGCAGCGTTGAAGATTACGGACAGGGTCCAGATACGCAGTATTTT. This gives the protein CSVEDYGQGPDTQYF.

The V call is TRBV18, the J call TRBJ1-2; a possible D gene is TRBD1 (6 bases). The V and J ends lost 3 bases and 2 bases respectively, with 10 bases between them. This CDR3 contains 14 residues. CDR1 is KGHSH and CDR2 is LQKENI in the germline V gene. The CDR3 region is CASSPDTGNYGYTF. DNA for the CDR3: TGTGCCAGCTCACCGGACACAGGGAACTATGGCTACACCTTC. The whole variable domain, filled in from reference TRBV18 and TRBJ1-2, reads NAGVMQNPRHLVRRRGQEARLRCSPMKGHSHVYWYRQLPEEGLKFMVYLQKENIIDESGMPKERFSAEFPKEGPSILRIQQVVRGDSAAYFCASSPDTGNYGYTFGSGTRLTVV.

The rearrangement links TRBV5-6 to TRBJ2-1; TRBD2 matches at 11 bases. Per germline, CDR1 SGHDT and CDR2 YYEEEE. Unmatched junction bases numbered 4, after V lost 0 bases and J lost 8 bases. CDR3 length equals 15 residues. The CDR3 DNA follows: TGTGCCAGCAGCTTGGGTAGCGGGGGGGCCTATGAGCAGTTCTTC. Encoded protein: CASSLGSGGAYEQFF. Complete variable domain (other parts from reference TRBV5-6 and TRBJ2-1): DAGVTQSPTHLIKTRGQQVTLRCSPKSGHDTVSWYQQALGQGPQFIFQYYEEEERQRGNFPDRFSGHQFPNYSSELNVNALLLGDSALYLCASSLGSGGAYEQFFGPGTRLTVL.

This clone appeared a few times. The chain uses TRBV6-1 and TRBJ1-6; 8 positions match TRBD1. Germline values: CDR1 MNHNS, CDR2 SASEGT. After removal of 2 bases from V and 7 bases from J, the junction contained 4 bases not matched to a gene. This CDR3 comprises 15 residues. CDR3 bases: TGTGCCAGCAGTGAACTTCGACAGGGGAATTCACCCCTCCACTTT. Translated, it gives CASSELRQGNSPLHF.

The chain uses TRBV6-1 and TRBJ1-2; 8 positions match TRBD1. The germline V gene has CDR1 MNHNS and CDR2 SASEGT. J lost 8 bases, V lost 6 bases, and 5 bases had no gene match. The CDR3 runs 12 residues. The CDR3 DNA follows: TGTGCCAGCAGGGACAGGGATTGGGGCTACACCTTC. Translation: CASRDRDWGYTF.

The genes are TRBV5-1 and TRBJ1-4, with D hard to call. Between the trimmed V and J ends, which lost 2 bases and 6 bases, there was a span of 5 bases. This CDR3 has 12 residues. Germline CDR1 SGHRS, CDR2 YFSETQ. The CDR3 loop reads CASSLSDEKLFF. The CDR3 nucleotides read TGCGCCAGCAGCTTATCTGATGAAAAACTGTTTTTT. Variable domain in full (rest from reference TRBV5-1 and TRBJ1-4): KAGVTQTPRYLIKTRGQQVTLSCSPISGHRSVSWYQQTPGQGLQFLFEYFSETQRNKGNFPGRFSGRQFSNSRSEMNVSTLELGDSALYLCASSLSDEKLFFGSGTQLSVL.

The V and J genes are TRBV24-1 and TRBJ2-3, with D perhaps TRBD1 (5 bases). V lost 8 bases and J lost 4, with 9 bases in between. CDR1 is KGHDR and CDR2 is SFDVKD in the germline V gene. The CDR3 is 12 amino acids. The CDR3 region is CATTGIPDTQYF. The DNA for the CDR3 is TGTGCCACCACAGGGATTCCAGATACGCAGTATTTT.

The table lists this clone with a count of one. V is TRBV6-5 and J is TRBJ1-1; possibly TRBD1 for D (6 bases). Trimming took off 0 bases at V and 1 base at J, with 12 bases between the two ends. The germline gives CDR1 MNHEY, CDR2 SVGAGI. This CDR3 contains 16 residues. The CDR3 nucleotides are TGTGCCAGCAGTTACTCGCGAGGGGGGGGGAACACTGAAGCTTTCTTT. Its translation: CASSYSRGGGNTEAFF.

This clone was observed a handful of times. The chain carries TRBV2 and TRBJ1-4; 11 nucleotides line up with TRBD1. V lost 0 bases and J lost 7; bases outside the gene matches: 4. The CDR3 runs to 16 residues. Germline CDR1 SNHLY, CDR2 FYNNEI. CDR3 region: CASSEARTGGREKLFF. The DNA of the CDR3 is TGTGCCAGCAGTGAAGCCCGGACAGGGGGCCGTGAAAAACTGTTTTTT.

This chain uses TRBV6-5 with TRBJ1-2; possible D gene TRBD1, 6 bases. Trimming removed 5 bases at V and 4 bases at J, with 14 bases between. The CDR3 sequence is 14 residues long. In germline, CDR1 is MNHEY, CDR2 SVGAGI. The CDR3 is CASSPAGAGYGYTF. CDR3 nucleotides: TGTGCCAGCAGTCCGGCGGGGGCGGGCTATGGCTACACCTTC.

This chain links TRBV19 with TRBJ1-6; 7 nucleotides match TRBD1. CDR3 length: 14 residues. V dropped 3 bases and J dropped 4; count of bases not matched to a gene: 0. Looked up from germline, CDR1 is LNHDA and CDR2 is SQIVND (reference sequence). The CDR3 reads CASSMDRYNSPLHF. Written as DNA, the CDR3 is TGTGCCAGTAGTATGGACAGGTATAATTCACCCCTCCACTTT.

The chain carries TRBV10-3 and TRBJ2-1, with D possibly matching TRBD2 (5 bases). The germline CDR1 and CDR2 sequences are ENHRY and SYGVKD. The CDR3 consists of 16 residues. V was clipped by 0 bases and J by 8 bases, with 17 bases between them. The CDR3 protein is CAISESNWGSGDEQFF. CDR3 DNA sequence: TGTGCCATCAGTGAGTCAAATTGGGGTTCCGGGGATGAGCAGTTCTTC.

The rearrangement links TRBV18 to TRBJ2-2, with D possibly matching TRBD2 (6 bases). The germline V gene encodes CDR1 KGHSH and CDR2 LQKENI. V was cut by 6 bases and J by 2 bases, with 16 bases left in between. The CDR3 has 16 amino acids. In DNA form, the CDR3 reads TGTGCCAGCTCGCTATTCGGGGGAGATAACACCGGGGAGCTGTTTTTT. Encoded protein: CASSLFGGDNTGELFF.

This sequence joins TRBV19 and TRBJ1-5, with TRBD1 matching 7 bases. J gave up 3 bases and V 4 bases, and 9 bases lay outside the gene matches. Germline V gene lookup returns CDR1 LNHDA and CDR2 SQIVND (reference sequence). The CDR3 sequence is 16 residues long. The CDR3 coding sequence is TGTGCCAGTAGTACCCAGACAGGGTCACTCAATCAGCCCCAGCATTTT. This codes for CASSTQTGSLNQPQHF. The whole variable domain, remainder taken from reference TRBV19 and TRBJ1-5, is DGGITQSPKYLFRKEGQNVTLSCEQNLNHDAMYWYRQDPGQGLRLIYYSQIVNDFQKGDIAEGYSVSREKKESFPLTVTSAQKNPTAFYLCASSTQTGSLNQPQHFGDGTRLSIL.

This rearrangement joins TRBV5-1 to TRBJ1-2; 8 bases agree with TRBD1. Germline CDR1 is SGHRS and CDR2 is YFSETQ. The CDR3 runs to 14 residues. The V gene end was trimmed by 3 bases and the J gene end by 4 bases; junction bases not matched to a gene: 5. The CDR3 here is CASSSEDRVYGYTF. The CDR3 coding sequence is TGCGCCAGCAGCTCGGAGGACAGGGTCTATGGCTACACCTTC.

This sequence joins TRBV18 and TRBJ1-1; 9 nucleotides align to TRBD1. V lost 2 bases, J lost 7 bases, and 5 bases stayed unmatched. The CDR3 is 14 residues long. Germline CDR1 KGHSH, CDR2 LQKENI. Here the CDR3 DNA reads TGTGCCAGCTCACCAAGGACAGGGGAAAATGAAGCTTTCTTT. Amino acids: CASSPRTGENEAFF. Variable domain in full (rest from reference TRBV18 and TRBJ1-1): NAGVMQNPRHLVRRRGQEARLRCSPMKGHSHVYWYRQLPEEGLKFMVYLQKENIIDESGMPKERFSAEFPKEGPSILRIQQVVRGDSAAYFCASSPRTGENEAFFGQGTRLTVV.

The CDR3 nucleotides read TGTGCCACCAGTGATTGGGGACAGGCGTTGGTAGAGACCCAGTACTTC. This codes for CATSDWGQALVETQYF. The chain is built from TRBV24-1 and TRBJ2-5; 8 positions agree with TRBD1. V was pared by 2 bases and J by 4 bases, with 8 bases of the junction left unmatched. The CDR3 length is 16 residues. CDR1 is KGHDR and CDR2 is SFDVKD in the germline V gene.

The V and J genes are TRBV28 and TRBJ1-5; 10 positions match TRBD1. The CDR3 loop spans 14 amino acids. V was clipped by 9 bases and J by 7 bases; unmatched bases: 9. Looked up from germline, CDR1 is MDHEN and CDR2 is SYDVKM. This chain's CDR3 is CASGTGDVEQPQHF. Written as DNA, the CDR3 is TGTGCCAGTGGGACAGGGGACGTAGAACAGCCCCAGCATTTT.